This T cell receptor (beta chain) was identified during a study of tumor-infiltrating lymphocytes in primary liver carcinoma (dated by TCRdb to about 2017). Background for the entire study: The five patients, three men and two women aged 30 to 69 years, had hepatocellular carcinoma (four) or combined HCC and intrahepatic cholangiocarcinoma (one). Tumors of the five patients were stage T1-T3 N0M0 with maximum diameters of 4.2 to 10 cm. Each sample produced roughly 3.65 to 7.5 million productive TCRbeta reads, and read depth showed no significant difference between tissue types. TCRbeta repertoire sequencing, expression microarrays and whole-exome sequencing were combined in the study across five regions of each liver tumor, with adjacent normal tissue and blood also included. A total of some 35 specimens from 5 patients went through TCRbeta repertoire sequencing, namely 25 tumor regions, 5 adjacent noncancerous liver tissues and 5 peripheral blood samples. The roughly 25 tumor region samples were profiled with Agilent mRNA microarrays so that TCRbeta repertoire diversity could be related to the local molecular phenotype. Repertoires from technical replicates were highly reproducible, with mean shared-clone rates roughly 0.87 and correlation coefficients above 0.98. Beyond this particular receptor, the publication reports: Only the TCR beta chain was sequenced, which likely underestimates true repertoire diversity because unpaired alpha chains were not captured. The study included only five patients, and the authors note findings should be validated in a larger study. Comparison of CD4+ and CD8+ T cell repertoires was precluded by the use of bulk unsorted samples. Consistent with antigen-driven expansion, pairs of tumor regions showed higher repertoire overlap (mean around 36%) than either tumor-adjacent pairs (around 17%) or tumor-blood pairs (roughly 14%). Only roughly 8-25% of top clones appeared in all five regions of a tumor, which suggests that tumor-infiltrating T cells are spatially heterogeneous. A significantly larger repertoire fraction was made up by the top 250 clones in tumors than in blood (p = 0.039).

Points on this clonotype: Its antigen is not yet known. Base qualities are not provided; no much larger clone lies one nucleotide away.

From a lookup of the germline V gene, CDR1 and CDR2 are LGHNA and YNFKEQ. The CDR3 holds 16 amino acids from the cysteine to the phenylalanine. Left in the record is the CDR3 DNA by itself, 48 bases read in frame from the first base. V is shortened by 3 bases, J by 7 bases, and the region joining them spans 19 bases. TCRbeta-specific cDNA was reverse-transcribed from roughly 500 ng total RNA using a constant-region primer and ProtoScript II reverse transcriptase. Construction of the TCRbeta libraries relied on three nested rounds of multiplex PCR, following a slightly modified ARM-PCR procedure. Multiplex TRBV1-TRBV30 forward primers and a Cbeta reverse primer were used in the first two PCR rounds, each of which was run for approximately 9 cycles. Sample barcodes and Illumina adapters were added in a final 25-cycle PCR using Deep VentR polymerase. Before sequencing, amplicons between 200 and 500 bp were purified from gel using a QIAquick gel extraction kit. The TCRbeta amplicons were sequenced with 250-bp paired-end reads on an Illumina HiSeq 2500. Turning to the authors' computational methods: Trimmomatic v0.33 was used to quality-trim the reads, and FLASH v1.2.11 was used to merge paired reads so that full CDR3 sequences could be recovered. V, D and J germline segments were assigned to the rearranged TCRbeta sequences using MiGEC v1.2.1b. Clonotype statistics, along with Shannon-Wiener diversity indices, were calculated using VDJtools v1.0.0. To reduce sampling bias, subsequent analyses other than the diversity analysis used only the 250 most abundant clonotypes in each sample. Clones were called with MiXCR by TCRdb after fastp trimmed the public reads at Q25, and only in-frame beta chains were retained. Every entry covers one CDR3 protein and lists the most common genes and DNA from its rows. In this record, the V and J calls reflect TCRdb's handling and not the investigators' own analysis. The sample table contains around 60,000 distinct CDR3 sequences; only one count was recorded for over 60% of them. Around 44% of the sample rests with the top ten.

Total RNA and DNA were co-extracted without cell sorting from roughly 20-30 mg of bulk tissue using the AllPrep DNA/RNA mini kit. Between November 2015 and March 2016, roughly 5 patients in China with histopathologically diagnosed primary liver carcinoma had their tumors surgically resected. At the time of sampling, the patients had chronic HBV infection and had not received any treatment. Five spatially separated regions were sampled per tumor: superior, inferior, left-lateral and right-lateral poles, plus the tumor centre. Histological examination found more than 80% viable tumor cells in every tumor sample. Pieces of fresh tumor and adjacent tissue were cut in half, with one half kept in RNAlater at -80 degrees C and the other half sent for histology.

Sequenced input: liver tumor tissue from sampling region 4. In light of the paper, this sample's cell subset or site label describes: tumor region T4, right-lateral pole. The sequence was collected from a man in his forties with primary liver carcinoma and hepatitis B virus infection. The sequence links TRBV4-2 to TRBJ1-5; a weak D assignment points to TRBD1 (5 bases agree). The CDR3 here reads CASSHDLGYGGQPQHF. Read as DNA, the sequence is TGTGCCAGCAGCCACGATCTAGGGTACGGGGGACAGCCCCAGCATTTT.